Listed below are T cell receptor beta chains from one sample, sequenced in a study of CD8+ T cells in alopecia areata. TCRdb keeps only in-frame clones here, not all; method: immunoSEQ multiplex PCR. The sample carries about 110,000 clones, almost 60% recorded once. The sequencing input was CD8+ T cells sorted from blood. The receptors stem from a human donor in good health. Each CDR3 is given with its conserved first and last residue. The D gene is left open where the match is weak. Rows may omit the clone size; those that give it use once, few, many or a size class.

clone size: NA; D gene: NA; J gene: TRBJ1-2; V gene: TRBV13; CDR3 DNA: TGTGCCAGCAGCTCCGGCCTCAGTCTGGGGGGAAACTATGGCTACACCTTC; CDR3 protein: CASSSGLSLGGNYGYTF
clone size: few; D gene: NA; J gene: TRBJ2-1; V gene: TRBV29-1; CDR3 DNA: TGCAGCGTGCCACAGGGTATCAGCAATGAGCAGTTCTTC; CDR3 protein: CSVPQGISNEQFF
clone size: few; D gene: NA; J gene: TRBJ1-1; V gene: TRBV28; CDR3 DNA: TGTGCCAGCACTTTACCCCCGAGGGGGGAAGCTTTCTTT; CDR3 protein: CASTLPPRGEAFF
clone size: once; D gene: NA; J gene: TRBJ1-4; V gene: TRBV7-8; CDR3 DNA: TGTGCCAGCAGCTTAGCGTCGGATGAAAAACTGTTTTTT; CDR3 protein: CASSLASDEKLFF
clone size: NA; D gene: TRBD1; J gene: TRBJ2-7; V gene: TRBV5-1; CDR3 DNA: TGCGCCAGCAGCATTACAGGGGGCCCGTACGAGCAGTACTTC; CDR3 protein: CASSITGGPYEQYF
clone size: few; D gene: NA; J gene: TRBJ2-5; V gene: TRBV28; CDR3 DNA: TGTGCCAGCAGCCCACTATTCCTCAGGAATCCGGCCGGGGAGACCCAGTACTTC; CDR3 protein: CASSPLFLRNPAGETQYF
clone size: NA; D gene: NA; J gene: TRBJ2-3; V gene: TRBV6-1; CDR3 DNA: TGTGCCAGCAGGCAGAGGTCGATCACAGATACGCAGTATTTT; CDR3 protein: CASRQRSITDTQYF
clone size: NA; D gene: NA; J gene: TRBJ1-6; V gene: TRBV15; CDR3 DNA: TGTGCCACCAGCAGACAGGGGAATTCACCCCTCCACTTT; CDR3 protein: CATSRQGNSPLHF
clone size: NA; D gene: NA; J gene: TRBJ1-5; V gene: TRBV6-5; CDR3 DNA: TGTGCCAGCAGTTACGGGGTTACGCAGCCCCAGCATTTT; CDR3 protein: CASSYGVTQPQHF
clone size: NA; D gene: NA; J gene: TRBJ1-1; V gene: TRBV4-1; CDR3 DNA: TGCGCCAGCAGCCAAGACAGGATTAGCACTGAAGCTTTCTTT; CDR3 protein: CASSQDRISTEAFF
clone size: NA; D gene: NA; J gene: TRBJ2-2; V gene: TRBV2; CDR3 DNA: TGTGCCAGCAGTCATACAGAAACCGGGGAGCTGTTTTTT; CDR3 protein: CASSHTETGELFF
clone size: NA; D gene: NA; J gene: TRBJ2-7; V gene: TRBV5-1; CDR3 DNA: TGCGCCAGCAGCTTGGAATCCGACTACGAGCAGTACTTC; CDR3 protein: CASSLESDYEQYF
clone size: NA; D gene: TRBD2; J gene: TRBJ2-5; V gene: TRBV13; CDR3 DNA: TGTGCCAGCAGCTTGGGACTAGCGGGGGGGCTAGAGACCCAGTACTTC; CDR3 protein: CASSLGLAGGLETQYF
clone size: NA; D gene: NA; J gene: TRBJ2-1; V gene: TRBV25-1; CDR3 DNA: TGTGCCAGCAGTGCCGCAGGGGATGAGCAGTTCTTC; CDR3 protein: CASSAAGDEQFF
clone size: NA; D gene: TRBD1; J gene: TRBJ1-5; V gene: TRBV15; CDR3 DNA: TGTGCCACCAGCCCGGACAGGGGTGGCAATCAGCCCCAGCATTTT; CDR3 protein: CATSPDRGGNQPQHF
clone size: NA; D gene: NA; J gene: TRBJ1-6; V gene: TRBV15; CDR3 DNA: TGTGCCACCAGCAGAGAGGTCAGGGGCGGCCGTTCACCCCTCCACTTT; CDR3 protein: CATSREVRGGRSPLHF
clone size: NA; D gene: NA; J gene: TRBJ2-5; V gene: TRBV11-2; CDR3 DNA: TGTGCCAGCAGCTTAGTAACTGAAACGTACTTC; CDR3 protein: CASSLVTETYF
clone size: many; D gene: NA; J gene: TRBJ1-6; V gene: TRBV30; CDR3 DNA: TGTGCCTGGAGTGAGACGGCCGGGACGGTCTCACCCCTCCACTTT; CDR3 protein: CAWSETAGTVSPLHF
clone size: NA; D gene: NA; J gene: TRBJ2-1; V gene: TRBV13; CDR3 DNA: TGCGCCAGCAGCCAAGAGGGCAATGAGCAGTTCTTC; CDR3 protein: CASSQEGNEQFF
clone size: once; D gene: NA; J gene: TRBJ1-2; V gene: TRBV9; CDR3 DNA: TGTGCCAGCAGCTCCGGTAACTATGGCTACACCTTC; CDR3 protein: CASSSGNYGYTF
clone size: NA; D gene: NA; J gene: TRBJ2-6; V gene: TRBV27; CDR3 DNA: TGTGCCAGCAGTTCGGGGACCACCGGGGCCAACGTCCTGACTTTC; CDR3 protein: CASSSGTTGANVLTF
clone size: few; D gene: NA; J gene: TRBJ1-5; V gene: TRBV4-3; CDR3 DNA: TGCGCCAGCAGCCAAGACGGTTATCAGCCCCAGCATTTT; CDR3 protein: CASSQDGYQPQHF
clone size: NA; D gene: NA; J gene: TRBJ2-2; V gene: TRBV13; CDR3 DNA: TGTGCCAGCAGCCCCGGCACGAACACCGGGGAGCTGTTTTTT; CDR3 protein: CASSPGTNTGELFF
clone size: NA; D gene: NA; J gene: TRBJ2-1; V gene: TRBV6-5; CDR3 DNA: TGTGCCAGCAGTGACGGACAAAACAATGAGCAGTTCTTC; CDR3 protein: CASSDGQNNEQFF
clone size: NA; D gene: NA; J gene: TRBJ2-3; V gene: TRBV7-6; CDR3 DNA: TGTGCCAGCAGCTTAGCGCCCGAAGATACGCAGTATTTT; CDR3 protein: CASSLAPEDTQYF
clone size: NA; D gene: NA; J gene: TRBJ2-5; V gene: TRBV30; CDR3 DNA: TGTGCCTGGAGGGGGCAGGGAGAAGAGACCCAGTACTTC; CDR3 protein: CAWRGQGEETQYF
clone size: NA; D gene: NA; J gene: TRBJ1-2; V gene: TRBV2; CDR3 DNA: TGTGCCAGCATGGACCCCGGGGACACTAACTATGGCTACACCTTC; CDR3 protein: CASMDPGDTNYGYTF
clone size: NA; D gene: NA; J gene: TRBJ2-5; V gene: TRBV11-2; CDR3 DNA: TGTGCCAGCAGCTTAGGGGGTAGGGGGAGGGAGACCCAGTACTTC; CDR3 protein: CASSLGGRGRETQYF
clone size: NA; D gene: TRBD1; J gene: TRBJ2-7; V gene: TRBV11-2; CDR3 DNA: TGTGCCAGCAGCAAGGGACAGGGGGCCTACGAGCAGTACTTC; CDR3 protein: CASSKGQGAYEQYF
clone size: NA; D gene: NA; J gene: TRBJ2-5; V gene: TRBV7-9; CDR3 DNA: TGTGCCAGCAGCTGTGGGGTAGGGGCGGACCGACAAGAGACCCAGTACTTC; CDR3 protein: CASSCGVGADRQETQYF
clone size: NA; D gene: NA; J gene: TRBJ1-6; V gene: TRBV25-1; CDR3 DNA: TGTGCCAGCAGTGGTCCCACAGGGCCCTCTTCACCCCTCCACTTT; CDR3 protein: CASSGPTGPSSPLHF
clone size: NA; D gene: TRBD1; J gene: TRBJ1-2; V gene: TRBV28; CDR3 DNA: TGTGCCAGCAGCCACCCAGGACAGGGGTATGGCTACACCTTC; CDR3 protein: CASSHPGQGYGYTF
clone size: NA; D gene: NA; J gene: TRBJ1-5; V gene: TRBV27; CDR3 DNA: TGTGCCAGCAGTTTACGCCAGTACAATCAGCCCCAGCATTTT; CDR3 protein: CASSLRQYNQPQHF
clone size: once; D gene: TRBD2; J gene: TRBJ2-3; V gene: TRBV2; CDR3 DNA: TGTGCCAGCGAGGATAGCGGGGCTACAGATACGCAGTATTTT; CDR3 protein: CASEDSGATDTQYF
clone size: NA; D gene: NA; J gene: TRBJ1-2; V gene: TRBV4-3; CDR3 DNA: TGCGCCAGCAGCCAAGAGTCAGGGGAGGGCTACACCTTC; CDR3 protein: CASSQESGEGYTF
clone size: NA; D gene: TRBD2; J gene: TRBJ2-1; V gene: TRBV4-1; CDR3 DNA: TGCGCCAGCAGCCGGAAACCGGGACTAATAAACAATGAGCAGTTCTTC; CDR3 protein: CASSRKPGLINNEQFF
clone size: NA; D gene: NA; J gene: TRBJ2-5; V gene: TRBV2; CDR3 DNA: TGTGCCAGCAGTTCAACGAGGGCAGGCCAAGAGACCCAGTACTTC; CDR3 protein: CASSSTRAGQETQYF
clone size: once; D gene: TRBD2; J gene: TRBJ2-5; V gene: TRBV7-9; CDR3 DNA: TGTGCCAGCAGCCCAACAAGCGGGGGTCAAGAGACCCAGTACTTC; CDR3 protein: CASSPTSGGQETQYF
clone size: NA; D gene: NA; J gene: TRBJ1-1; V gene: TRBV19; CDR3 DNA: TGTGCCAGTAGTGGGGCCTCCTATGAAGCTTTCTTT; CDR3 protein: CASSGASYEAFF
clone size: NA; D gene: TRBD2; J gene: TRBJ2-1; V gene: TRBV5-1; CDR3 DNA: TGCGCCAGCAGCTCCGGGACTAGCTGGACCCCCTACAATGAGCAGTTCTTC; CDR3 protein: CASSSGTSWTPYNEQFF
clone size: NA; D gene: TRBD2; J gene: TRBJ2-5; V gene: TRBV5-8; CDR3 DNA: TGTGCCAGCAGCATTCCCTCCGGGACTAGTCTACGAGAGACCCAGTACTTC; CDR3 protein: CASSIPSGTSLRETQYF
clone size: NA; D gene: NA; J gene: TRBJ2-5; V gene: TRBV9; CDR3 DNA: TGTGCCAGCAGCGTAGTTGGAGGGGAGACCCAGTACTTC; CDR3 protein: CASSVVGGETQYF